This TCR beta chain is drawn from a study of cytomegalovirus exposure and HLA in healthy donors. Germline lookup yields CDR1 KGHSH and CDR2 LQKENI. The V segment lost 2 bases and the J segment 0 bases; nucleotides outside the gene matches: 9. The CDR3 consists of 17 residues. With respect to this clone: The antigen is not known.

Researchers ran the PCR with 60 Vbeta and 13 Jbeta primers. Sequencing was performed with immunoSEQ multiplex PCR; in TCRdb, only in-frame clones are kept and a portion is missing. Of about 130,000 clones listed, approximately 87% are singletons. Notes on the study in general: Sequences of the TCR beta chain were said to predict the HLA-A and HLA-B alleles of most subjects accurately.

Sample: PBMCs. The chain is built from TRBV18 and TRBJ1-1, with TRBD1 matching 7 bases. This TCR came from a middle-aged man in good health and CMV-seronegative. Here the CDR3 reads CASSPTPGGPVNTEAFF. In DNA, the CDR3 is TGTGCCAGCTCACCAACGCCAGGGGGGCCCGTGAACACTGAAGCTTTCTTT.